This T cell receptor (beta chain) emerged from a study of blood T cell repertoires in COVID-19. This clone has only one observation. The CDR3 is made up of 14 amino acids. Looked up from germline, CDR1 is MNHEY and CDR2 is SVGAGI. V was pared by 6 bases and J by 3 bases, with 15 bases between. Profiled with immunoSEQ multiplex PCR; TCRdb holds only in-frame clones, not every one. The data contain some 460,000 clones, roughly 89% of them seen just once; the ten biggest clones take up over 4%. V usage is TRBV6-5 and J usage is TRBJ2-7; D is undetermined. Sequencing was carried out using peripheral blood. The receptor's source is a young woman with acute or convalescent COVID-19. The CDR3 region is CASSAVHYLYEQYF. CDR3 nucleotides: TGTGCCAGCAGCGCGGTCCATTACCTCTACGAGCAGTACTTC.